A selection of T cell receptor beta chains follows, all from one sample in a study of cytomegalovirus exposure and HLA in healthy donors. Generated by immunoSEQ multiplex PCR, the TCRdb table keeps only in-frame clones and is missing some. Among some 140,000 clones, just under 80% were seen once, and the ten largest hold around 5%. Sequenced: PBMCs. The receptors derive from a man aged 25-45 years in good health. Both conserved end residues are part of each CDR3. D genes are given only for firm matches. Only some rows state a clone size, as once, few, many or a class for expanded clones.

size: .
V: TRBV18
length: 15
D: TRBD1
J: TRBJ2-4
CDR3: CASSLGKGARNIQYF
DNA: TGTGCCAGCTCACTGGGTAAGGGGGCACGGAACATTCAGTACTTC

size: .
V: TRBV19
length: 14
D: .
J: TRBJ2-7
CDR3: CASSAWGGADEQYF
DNA: TGTGCCAGTAGCGCGTGGGGGGGCGCAGACGAGCAGTACTTC

size: .
V: TRBV7-3
length: 14
D: .
J: TRBJ2-7
CDR3: CASSPTLATYEQYF
DNA: TGTGCCAGCAGCCCTACGCTAGCTACCTACGAGCAGTACTTC

size: .
V: TRBV1
length: 20
D: .
J: TRBJ2-7
CDR3: CTSSQEVQRLAGGNSGEQYF
DNA: TGCACCAGCAGCCAAGAAGTACAACGACTAGCGGGAGGGAATTCGGGGGAGCAGTACTTC

size: .
V: TRBV28
length: 11
D: .
J: TRBJ1-4
CDR3: CASTTAEKLFF
DNA: TGTGCCAGCACTACAGCCGAAAAACTGTTTTTT

size: .
V: TRBV6-1
length: 14
D: TRBD1
J: TRBJ2-7
CDR3: CASLGTAMYYEQYF
DNA: TGTGCCAGTCTAGGGACAGCCATGTATTACGAGCAGTACTTC

size: .
V: TRBV7-8
length: 15
D: TRBD1
J: TRBJ2-5
CDR3: CASSLPGTDQETQYF
DNA: TGTGCCAGCAGCTTACCTGGGACAGACCAAGAGACCCAGTACTTC

size: .
V: TRBV6-4
length: 15
D: .
J: TRBJ2-1
CDR3: CASSLSLADYNEQFF
DNA: TGTGCCAGCAGCCTTAGCTTGGCCGATTACAATGAGCAGTTCTTC

size: .
V: TRBV19
length: 12
D: .
J: TRBJ1-2
CDR3: CAIPGPYYGYTF
DNA: TGTGCCATCCCAGGTCCGTACTATGGCTACACCTTC

size: .
V: TRBV11-3
length: 15
D: .
J: TRBJ2-5
CDR3: CASSSGGQTQETQYF
DNA: TGTGCCAGCAGCTCGGGAGGACAGACCCAAGAGACCCAGTACTTC

size: .
V: TRBV27
length: 15
D: .
J: TRBJ1-2
CDR3: CASSFSYGVLDGYTF
DNA: TGTGCCAGCAGTTTCTCCTACGGGGTGTTAGATGGCTACACCTTC

size: .
V: TRBV7-9
length: 16
D: .
J: TRBJ2-1
CDR3: CASSEPRGGGYNEQFF
DNA: TGTGCCAGCAGCGAACCGCGGGGAGGAGGTTACAATGAGCAGTTCTTC

size: .
V: TRBV21-1
length: 15
D: .
J: TRBJ2-2
CDR3: CASSKTRELTGELFF
DNA: TGTGCCAGCAGCAAAACGCGGGAGCTCACCGGGGAGCTGTTTTTT

size: .
V: TRBV6-6
length: 14
D: .
J: TRBJ2-3
CDR3: CASSYSTSTDTQYF
DNA: TGTGCCAGCAGTTACTCGACTAGCACAGATACGCAGTATTTT

size: .
V: TRBV5-1
length: 14
D: TRBD2
J: TRBJ2-1
CDR3: CASSLASGGGRQFF
DNA: TGCGCCAGCAGCTTGGCTAGTGGCGGGGGGCGGCAGTTCTTC

size: few
V: TRBV6-5
length: 13
D: .
J: TRBJ1-5
CDR3: CASSSGGRQPQHF
DNA: TGTGCCAGCAGTTCAGGCGGGCGTCAGCCCCAGCATTTT

size: few
V: TRBV5-4
length: 17
D: .
J: TRBJ1-4
CDR3: CASSLEGARGPNEKLFF
DNA: TGTGCCAGCAGCTTGGAAGGGGCTAGAGGACCTAATGAAAAACTGTTTTTT

size: .
V: TRBV4-1
length: 11
D: TRBD2
J: TRBJ2-7
CDR3: CASSLGGEQYF
DNA: TGCGCCAGCTCTCTCGGGGGGGAGCAGTACTTC

size: .
V: TRBV6-6
length: 13
D: .
J: TRBJ2-3
CDR3: CASSPLGADTQYF
DNA: TGTGCCAGCAGTCCCCTAGGGGCAGATACGCAGTATTTT

size: .
V: TRBV5-5
length: 13
D: .
J: TRBJ2-5
CDR3: CASSSDIMETQYF
DNA: TGTGCCAGCAGCTCGGACATCATGGAGACCCAGTACTTC

size: .
V: TRBV27
length: 15
D: .
J: TRBJ2-7
CDR3: CASSLVMDSRYEQYF
DNA: TGTGCCAGCAGTTTGGTCATGGACAGCAGATACGAGCAGTACTTC

size: .
V: TRBV19
length: 16
D: .
J: TRBJ2-2
CDR3: CASRRRQRRNTGELFF
DNA: TGTGCCAGTAGAAGGCGCCAGCGGAGGAACACCGGGGAGCTGTTTTTT

size: few
V: TRBV30
length: 13
D: .
J: TRBJ1-1
CDR3: CAWSPQRNTEAFF
DNA: TGTGCCTGGAGTCCACAGAGGAACACTGAAGCTTTCTTT

size: .
V: TRBV10-1
length: 14
D: .
J: TRBJ2-7
CDR3: CASSLRGPSYEQYF
DNA: TGCGCCAGCAGTCTGCGGGGTCCATCCTACGAGCAGTACTTC

size: .
V: TRBV5-1
length: 16
D: TRBD2
J: TRBJ2-1
CDR3: CASSLVAGGFYNEQFF
DNA: TGCGCCAGCAGCTTGGTGGCGGGAGGGTTCTACAATGAGCAGTTCTTC

size: .
V: TRBV28
length: 14
D: TRBD1
J: TRBJ1-1
CDR3: CASRQTGGSTEAFF
DNA: TGTGCCAGCAGACAAACAGGGGGGTCCACTGAAGCTTTCTTT

size: .
V: TRBV19
length: 12
D: .
J: TRBJ2-7
CDR3: CASSIQGHEQYF
DNA: TGTGCCAGTAGTATACAGGGTCACGAGCAGTACTTC

size: .
V: TRBV5-5
length: 14
D: .
J: TRBJ1-4
CDR3: CASSLTGTNEKLFF
DNA: TGTGCCAGCAGCTTGACAGGGACTAATGAAAAACTGTTTTTT

size: .
V: TRBV30
length: 16
D: .
J: TRBJ2-1
CDR3: CAWSVPGLHSYNEQFF
DNA: TGTGCCTGGAGTGTACCGGGACTCCACTCCTACAATGAGCAGTTCTTC

size: once
V: TRBV7-9
length: 14
D: TRBD1
J: TRBJ2-7
CDR3: CASSPWTGRNEQYF
DNA: TGTGCCAGCAGCCCATGGACAGGGAGAAACGAGCAGTACTTC

size: few
V: TRBV27
length: 15
D: .
J: TRBJ1-1
CDR3: CASSLEGGPWTEAFF
DNA: TGTGCCAGCAGTTTAGAGGGGGGGCCGTGGACTGAAGCTTTCTTT

size: .
V: TRBV28
length: 18
D: TRBD1
J: TRBJ2-6
CDR3: CASSHRDSSKSGANVLTF
DNA: TGTGCCAGCAGCCACCGGGACAGCTCCAAATCTGGGGCCAACGTCCTGACTTTC

size: few
V: TRBV4-3
length: 15
D: .
J: TRBJ2-5
CDR3: CASSQGLPAGETQYF
DNA: TGCGCCAGCAGCCAAGGTCTCCCAGCCGGGGAGACCCAGTACTTC

size: .
V: TRBV28
length: 14
D: TRBD2
J: TRBJ2-7
CDR3: CASRGGLASYEQYF
DNA: TGTGCCAGCAGGGGGGGACTAGCCTCCTACGAGCAGTACTTC

size: .
V: TRBV4-2
length: 16
D: .
J: TRBJ1-2
CDR3: CASSQEGGKGNYGYTF
DNA: TGTGCCAGCAGCCAAGAGGGGGGGAAAGGGAACTATGGCTACACCTTC

size: .
V: TRBV28
length: 15
D: .
J: TRBJ1-1
CDR3: CASWGWGQGNTEAFF
DNA: TGTGCCAGCTGGGGTTGGGGGCAGGGGAACACTGAAGCTTTCTTT

size: .
V: TRBV9
length: 14
D: TRBD1
J: TRBJ1-2
CDR3: CASSVTDRVEGYTF
DNA: TGTGCCAGCAGCGTGACCGACAGGGTCGAGGGCTACACCTTC

size: .
V: TRBV11-2
length: 14
D: TRBD1
J: TRBJ2-7
CDR3: CASSPAQGRGGQYF
DNA: TGTGCCAGCAGCCCGGCACAGGGGAGAGGAGGGCAGTACTTC

size: few
V: TRBV19
length: 11
D: .
J: TRBJ1-2
CDR3: CASRTAYGYTF
DNA: TGTGCCAGTAGGACAGCCTATGGCTACACCTTC

size: .
V: TRBV19
length: 15
D: TRBD1
J: TRBJ1-5
CDR3: CASSTWDRDNQPQHF
DNA: TGTGCCAGTAGTACATGGGACAGAGACAATCAGCCCCAGCATTTT

size: .
V: TRBV12-1
length: 19
D: .
J: TRBJ2-5
CDR3: CASSSPPQRESRGWETQYF
DNA: TGTGCCAGCAGCTCACCCCCCCAGCGGGAGTCCCGTGGCTGGGAGACCCAGTACTTC

size: .
V: TRBV7-9
length: 13
D: TRBD1
J: TRBJ1-2
CDR3: CSSSSQGNYGYTF
DNA: TGTTCCAGCAGCTCACAGGGGAACTATGGCTACACCTTC

size: .
V: TRBV6-6
length: 13
D: .
J: TRBJ1-5
CDR3: CASKGGDNQPQHF
DNA: TGTGCCAGCAAGGGGGGGGATAATCAGCCCCAGCATTTT

size: .
V: TRBV7-9
length: 18
D: TRBD1
J: TRBJ2-2
CDR3: CASTPKGAGTANTGELFF
DNA: TGTGCCAGCACCCCAAAGGGCGCCGGGACAGCAAACACCGGGGAGCTGTTTTTT

size: few
V: TRBV15
length: 15
D: .
J: TRBJ1-1
CDR3: CATSRLLTGKSEAFF
DNA: TGTGCCACCAGCAGGCTCCTCACAGGGAAGTCTGAAGCTTTCTTT

size: .
V: TRBV7-9
length: 12
D: .
J: TRBJ1-1
CDR3: CSSSPQGAEAFF
DNA: TGTTCCAGCAGCCCTCAGGGCGCTGAAGCTTTCTTT

size: .
V: TRBV23-1
length: 17
D: TRBD2
J: TRBJ2-5
CDR3: CASSQLGGSSAQETQYF
DNA: TGCGCCAGCAGTCAATTGGGGGGGTCTAGCGCCCAAGAGACCCAGTACTTC

size: .
V: TRBV15
length: 18
D: .
J: TRBJ1-5
CDR3: CATSRAWEGTASNQPQHF
DNA: TGTGCCACCAGCAGAGCATGGGAGGGTACAGCCAGCAATCAGCCCCAGCATTTT

size: .
V: TRBV19
length: 15
D: .
J: TRBJ2-7
CDR3: CASSSLGGGSSEQYF
DNA: TGTGCCAGTAGCTCCCTGGGGGGCGGGAGCTCCGAGCAGTACTTC

size: .
V: TRBV2
length: 14
D: .
J: TRBJ2-7
CDR3: CASSVGGQSYEQYF
DNA: TGTGCCAGCAGTGTCGGGGGACAGTCCTACGAGCAGTACTTC

size: .
V: TRBV7-9
length: 13
D: .
J: TRBJ2-7
CDR3: CASSPPRAYEQYF
DNA: TGTGCCAGCAGCCCCCCGAGAGCCTACGAGCAGTACTTC

size: .
V: TRBV7-9
length: 16
D: TRBD2
J: TRBJ2-7
CDR3: CSSSQLAGAQLGEQYF
DNA: TGTTCCAGCAGCCAATTAGCGGGAGCTCAACTAGGGGAGCAGTACTTC

size: .
V: TRBV7-2
length: 14
D: .
J: TRBJ2-5
CDR3: CASSLSGSWETQYF
DNA: TGTGCCAGCAGCTTATCGGGATCGTGGGAGACCCAGTACTTC

size: .
V: TRBV28
length: 17
D: .
J: TRBJ1-3
CDR3: CASTISGTPFSGNTIYF
DNA: TGTGCCAGCACCATCTCCGGGACACCCTTCTCTGGAAACACCATATATTTT

size: once
V: TRBV7-2
length: 13
D: .
J: TRBJ1-1
CDR3: CASSSSGDTEAFF
DNA: TGTGCCAGCAGCTCCAGCGGCGACACTGAAGCTTTCTTT

size: .
V: TRBV6-1
length: 16
D: TRBD1
J: TRBJ1-5
CDR3: CASSEVPDREAQPQHF
DNA: TGTGCCAGCAGTGAGGTTCCGGACAGGGAGGCTCAGCCCCAGCATTTT

size: once
V: TRBV19
length: 14
D: TRBD1
J: TRBJ2-1
CDR3: CASSIVGTDNEQFF
DNA: TGTGCCAGTAGTATAGTAGGGACAGACAATGAGCAGTTCTTC